Presented here are 23 T cell receptor beta chains from one specimen sequenced in a study of CD8 T cells in ankylosing spondylitis. Their antigen targets remain unknown. Study-wide findings and caveats: Ankylosing spondylitis blood seemed to carry a telltale TCR beta motif made of eight highly homologous variants.

Each CDR3 protein gets one entry after TCRdb re-called the 5' RACE reads with MiXCR. This table has more than 650,000 distinct CDR3 sequences, about an eighth appearing once. Sequenced material: blood, either unsorted or a sorted T cell fraction (not recorded which). Receptor source: a male donor with ankylosing spondylitis.

CDR3 sequence (DNA): TGTGCCAGCAGTTCCTCAGGGGCTGGGATGAGCTATGGCTACACCTTC. It yields the protein CASSSSGAGMSYGYTF. The chain has TRBV6-2 or TRBV6-3 and TRBJ1-2, with a weak D call TRBD1 (6 bases). The germline gives CDR1 MNHEY, CDR2 SVGEGT. The ends were cut back, 4 bases at V and 4 bases at J, with 19 bases in the middle. The CDR3 is 16 residues long.

This clonotype has ten or more counts. This chain uses TRBV6-1 with TRBJ2-7; D possibly uses TRBD1 or TRBD2 (7 bases each). The CDR3 length is 13 residues. Germline values: CDR1 MNHNS, CDR2 SASEGT. V was cut by 6 bases and J by 1 base, with 10 bases left in between. CDR3 residues: CASRAGQSYEQYF. The CDR3 region has the DNA TGTGCCAGCAGAGCGGGACAGTCCTACGAGCAGTACTTC.

Many counts were recorded for this clonotype. The chain uses TRBV29-1 and TRBJ1-1; D is undetermined. V was cut by 6 bases and J by 0 bases, with 11 bases left in between. Germline V gives CDR1 SQVTM, CDR2 ANQGSEA. The CDR3 length is 13 residues. For the CDR3, the DNA is TGCAGCGTGGGCTTTCTGATGAACACTGAAGCTTTCTTT. This gives the protein CSVGFLMNTEAFF.

This clonotype was counted only a few times. The chain recombines TRBV7-9 with TRBJ1-1; 10 bases align to TRBD1. Germline CDR1 SEHNR, CDR2 FQNEAQ (reference sequence). The trim removed 8 bases at V and 5 bases at J, leaving 5 bases unmatched. This CDR3 has 13 amino acids. The CDR3, as DNA: TGTGCCAGCCGACAGGGGGCTGCGACTGAAGCTTTCTTT. Its translation is CASRQGAATEAFF.

The sample holds a few counts of this clonotype. The J gene is TRBJ1-1, the V gene TRBV29-1, with 11 positions matching TRBD1. Germline V gene sequence: CDR1 SQVTM, CDR2 ANQGSEA. This CDR3 is 14 amino acids long. V trimming: 8 bases; J trimming: 5 bases; junction bases outside the gene matches: 10. The CDR3 nucleotides read TGCAGCTTTTATGGGACAGGGGGGAGTACTGAAGCTTTCTTT. Protein sequence: CSFYGTGGSTEAFF.

The chain recombines TRBV5-1 with TRBJ2-3, with D tentatively TRBD2 (7 bases). Per the germline V gene, CDR1 is SGHRS and CDR2 is YFSETQ. V dropped 2 bases and J dropped 2 bases, with 12 bases sitting between them. CDR3 size: 15 residues. CDR3 loop: CASSFRGAITDTQYF. As DNA, the CDR3 is TGCGCCAGCAGCTTTCGGGGGGCCATCACAGATACGCAGTATTTT.

In its sample, this clonotype was seen many times. V gene TRBV4-2 combines with J gene TRBJ1-2; 8 nucleotides line up with TRBD1. From germline, CDR1 is LGHNA and CDR2 YNFKEQ. The CDR3 runs to 16 residues. The trim removed 0 bases at V and 8 bases at J, leaving 11 bases unmatched. This CDR3 reads CASSQDTGGTTSGYTF. DNA for the CDR3: TGTGCCAGCAGCCAAGATACAGGGGGAACAACCTCCGGCTACACCTTC.

The V gene is TRBV5-1, the J gene TRBJ2-5; D is uncertain. The V end lost 1 base, the J end lost 1 base, and 8 bases lay between the germline ends. This CDR3 has 14 residues. Germline V gene sequence: CDR1 SGHRS, CDR2 YFSETQ. CDR3 region: CASSLSGVQETQYF. In nucleotides, the CDR3 is TGCGCCAGCAGCTTGTCGGGCGTCCAAGAGACCCAGTACTTC.

The gene calls are TRBV20-1 and TRBJ2-5, with D possibly called TRBD1 or TRBD2 (5 bases each). Germline CDR1 DFQATT, CDR2 SNEGSKA (reference sequence). The CDR3 is 15 residues long. Trimming shortened V by 5 bases and J by 2 bases, and 18 bases separated the two germline ends. The CDR3 nucleotides read TGCAGTGCTGGACCGGGGACGGGGCCACAAGAGACCCAGTACTTC. It codes for CSAGPGTGPQETQYF.

This clonotype was seen a few times. This chain joins TRBV20-1 and TRBJ2-7; 12 nucleotides align to TRBD2. This CDR3 has 16 residues. The J segment lost 0 bases and the V segment lost 5 bases, leaving 8 bases of the junction unmatched. Germline loops: CDR1 DFQATT, CDR2 SNEGSKA (reference sequence). The CDR3 DNA is TGCAGTGCTGGCCCTGGACTAGCGGGGTTCTCCTACGAGCAGTACTTC. Translation: CSAGPGLAGFSYEQYF.

The chain employs TRBV11-1 and TRBJ2-7; no clear D. Germline CDR1 reads SGHAT; CDR2 reads FQDESV (reference sequence). Between the trimmed V and J ends, which lost 5 bases and 6 bases, there was a span of 14 bases. The CDR3 extends over 13 amino acids. The chain's CDR3 is CASSPPFGVEQYF. The DNA of the CDR3 is TGTGCCAGCAGCCCCCCCTTTGGGGTCGAGCAGTACTTC. Looking up the rest from reference TRBV11-1 and TRBJ2-7 gives the full variable domain: EAEVAQSPRYKITEKSQAVAFWCDPISGHATLYWYRQILGQGPELLVQFQDESVVDDSQLPKDRFSAERLKGVDSTLKIQPAELGDSAMYLCASSPPFGVEQYFGPGTRLTVT.

This clonotype appeared many times. The CDR3 here is CASSAFRELGGYTF. The CDR3 coding sequence is TGCGCCAGCAGCGCCTTCCGCGAATTGGGTGGCTACACCTTC. The chain recombines TRBV5-1 with TRBJ1-2, with unresolved D. Germline CDR1 reads SGHRS; CDR2 reads YFSETQ. The CDR3 extends over 14 amino acids. The V end lost 4 bases, the J end lost 7 bases, and 17 bases lay between the germline ends.

The gene calls are TRBV18 and TRBJ1-4; 8 positions match TRBD1. The V gene's germline CDR1 is KGHSH and CDR2 LQKENI. CDR3 length: 16 amino acids. Trimming at V came to 5 bases and at J to 3 bases, leaving 8 bases not matched to a gene. The CDR3 sequence is CASSSIDRGANEKLFF. The CDR3 DNA follows: TGTGCCAGCTCATCGATTGACAGGGGAGCTAATGAAAAACTGTTTTTT.

V is TRBV6-1 and J is TRBJ2-7; 7 nucleotides line up with TRBD1. The CDR3 runs to 13 residues. The germline V gene has CDR1 MNHNS and CDR2 SASEGT. Trimming at V came to 8 bases and at J to 5 bases, leaving 9 bases not matched to a gene. The CDR3 DNA sequence: TGTGCCAGCGGCCGACAGGGAACAAACGAGCAGTACTTC. Translating gives CASGRQGTNEQYF.

This chain joins TRBV4-3 and TRBJ1-2, with a possible D match to TRBD1 (5 bases). Between the trimmed V and J ends, which lost 6 bases and 3 bases, there was a span of 14 bases. Germline V lookup: CDR1 LGHNA, CDR2 YSLEER. The CDR3 covers 14 residues. This chain's CDR3 is CASRPDSRDYGYTF. CDR3 nucleotides: TGCGCCAGCAGGCCAGACAGCCGAGACTATGGCTACACCTTC.

There are a few counts of this clonotype. The genes are TRBV15 and TRBJ2-3; 11 nucleotides line up with TRBD2. Germline assignment: CDR1 LNHNV and CDR2 YYDKDF (reference sequence). The length of the CDR3 is 17 residues. V dropped 2 bases and J dropped 4; count of bases not matched to a gene: 8. CDR3 amino acids: CATSRPLAGGPPDTQYF. Written as DNA, the CDR3 is TGTGCCACCAGCAGACCTTTAGCGGGAGGGCCCCCAGATACGCAGTATTTT.

This clonotype was observed a few times. The genes are TRBV6-2 or TRBV6-3 and TRBJ2-5; D ambiguous. CDR3 length equals 11 residues. Trimming left V 8 bases short and J 4 bases short, with 8 bases between. Germline CDR1 and CDR2: MNHEY and SVGEGT. The CDR3 bases are TGTGCCAGCGCCCTGCGAGAGACCCAGTACTTC. Translating it yields CASALRETQYF.

There are a few counts of this clonotype. V is TRBV24-1 and J is TRBJ2-5; a possible D gene is TRBD2 (5 bases). V was shortened by 2 bases and J by 4 bases, with 10 bases between the two germline ends. CDR3 size: 14 residues. Germline CDR1 reads KGHDR; CDR2 reads SFDVKD. The CDR3 is CATSDSVEAETQYF. The CDR3 DNA reads TGTGCCACCAGTGATTCTGTGGAGGCAGAGACCCAGTACTTC.

The chain recombines TRBV4-3 with TRBJ2-3; maybe TRBD2 (6 bases). CDR3 length equals 16 residues. CDR1 is LGHNA and CDR2 is YSLEER in the germline V gene. V lost 0 bases and J 2 bases, leaving 12 bases between the germline ends. The CDR3 sequence: CASSQDRAGFTDTQYF. The CDR3 nucleotides are TGCGCCAGCAGCCAAGATCGCGCGGGATTCACAGATACGCAGTATTTT.

V usage is TRBV6-5 and J usage is TRBJ2-7; either TRBD1 or TRBD2 may supply D (6 bases each). The germline CDR1 and CDR2 sequences are MNHEY and SVGAGI. The CDR3 loop spans 16 amino acids. The V end lost 0 bases, the J end lost 1 base, and 13 bases lay between the germline ends. The CDR3: CASSYSGGRLSYEQYF. The CDR3 DNA is TGTGCCAGCAGTTACTCGGGGGGCCGCTTATCCTACGAGCAGTACTTC.

V gene TRBV4-2 combines with J gene TRBJ2-1; D is unresolved. The CDR3 is 16 amino acids. V dropped 0 bases and J dropped 0 bases, with 9 bases sitting between them. The germline gives CDR1 LGHNA, CDR2 YNFKEQ. The DNA for the CDR3 is TGTGCCAGCAGCCAAGACGCTATAAGCTCCTACAATGAGCAGTTCTTC. This sequence encodes CASSQDAISSYNEQFF.

This clonotype was detected many times. V is TRBV29-1 and J is TRBJ1-1, with D uncertain. The germline V and J ends were trimmed by 6 bases and 1 base, with 15 bases remaining between them. This CDR3 contains 14 residues. Germline-derived CDR1 and CDR2 are SQVTM and ANQGSEA. The DNA of the CDR3 is TGCAGCGTGTGCAATTATTACTCGAACACTGAAGCTTTCTTT. Translated: CSVCNYYSNTEAFF.

This clonotype has only a few counts. The V call is TRBV4-3, the J call TRBJ2-3; D gene ambiguous. This CDR3 has 14 amino acids. CDR1 is LGHNA and CDR2 is YSLEER in the germline V gene. V lost 1 base and J lost 7, with 12 bases in between. In DNA form, the CDR3 reads TGCGCCAGCAGCCAAGGTGGGTTTCGGAATACGCAGTATTTT. Translating gives CASSQGGFRNTQYF.